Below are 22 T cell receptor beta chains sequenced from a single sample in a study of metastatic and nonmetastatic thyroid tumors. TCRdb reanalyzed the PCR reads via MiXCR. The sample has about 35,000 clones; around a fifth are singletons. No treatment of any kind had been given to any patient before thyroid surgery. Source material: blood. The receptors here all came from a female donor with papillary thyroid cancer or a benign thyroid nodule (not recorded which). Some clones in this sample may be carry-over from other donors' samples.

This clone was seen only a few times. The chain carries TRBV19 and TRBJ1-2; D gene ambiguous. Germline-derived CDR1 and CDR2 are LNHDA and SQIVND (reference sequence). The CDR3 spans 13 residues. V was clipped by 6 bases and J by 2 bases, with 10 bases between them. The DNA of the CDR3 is TGTGCCAGTAGCGTCAACCAGAACTATGGCTACACCTTC. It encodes CASSVNQNYGYTF.

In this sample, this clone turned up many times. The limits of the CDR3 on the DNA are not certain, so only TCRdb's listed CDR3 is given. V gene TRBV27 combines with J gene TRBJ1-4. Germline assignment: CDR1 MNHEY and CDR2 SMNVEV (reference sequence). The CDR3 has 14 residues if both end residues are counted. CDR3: CASSFSGPDEKLFF.

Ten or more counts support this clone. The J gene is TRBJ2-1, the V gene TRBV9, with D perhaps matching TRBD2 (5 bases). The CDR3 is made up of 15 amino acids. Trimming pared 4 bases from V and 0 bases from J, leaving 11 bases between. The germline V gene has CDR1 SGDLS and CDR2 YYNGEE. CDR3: CASSPRRSSYNEQFF. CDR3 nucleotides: TGTGCCAGCAGCCCCAGGAGGAGCTCCTACAATGAGCAGTTCTTC.

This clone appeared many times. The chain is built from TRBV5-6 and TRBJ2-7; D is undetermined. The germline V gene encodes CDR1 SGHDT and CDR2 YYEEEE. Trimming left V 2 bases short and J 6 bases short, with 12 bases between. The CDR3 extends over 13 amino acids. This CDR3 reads CASSFLVYSEQYF. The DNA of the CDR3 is TGTGCCAGCAGCTTCCTTGTATACTCCGAGCAGTACTTC.

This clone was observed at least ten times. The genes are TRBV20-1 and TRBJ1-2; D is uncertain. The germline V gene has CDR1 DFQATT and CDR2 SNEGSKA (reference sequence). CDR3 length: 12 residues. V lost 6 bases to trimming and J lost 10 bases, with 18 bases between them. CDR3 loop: CSAITQRRIYTF. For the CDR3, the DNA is TGCAGTGCGATTACCCAGAGAAGGATCTACACCTTC.

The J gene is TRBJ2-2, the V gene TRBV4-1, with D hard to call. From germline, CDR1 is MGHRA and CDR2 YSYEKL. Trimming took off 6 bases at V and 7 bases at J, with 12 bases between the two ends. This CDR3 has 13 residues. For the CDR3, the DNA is TGCGCCAGCAGGAGTGCGGTTCTCGGGGAGCTGTTTTTT. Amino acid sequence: CASRSAVLGELFF.

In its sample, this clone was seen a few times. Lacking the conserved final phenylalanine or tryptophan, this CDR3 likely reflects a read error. This CDR3 is CASSPCGNYGYTS. CDR3 sequence (DNA): TGTGCCAGCAGTCCGTGTGGGAACTATGGCTACACCTCC. V gene TRBV6-2 or TRBV6-3 combines with J gene TRBJ1-2; D not resolved. The CDR3 consists of 13 residues. Per the germline V gene, CDR1 is MNHEY and CDR2 is SVGEGT. V lost 5 bases and J 2 bases, leaving 9 bases between the germline ends.

This chain's CDR3 is CSARDRGTLGVGEAFF. In DNA, the CDR3 is TGCAGTGCTAGAGATCGGGGGACATTGGGAGTTGGTGAAGCTTTCTTT. The chain uses TRBV20-1 and TRBJ1-1; the D gene is possibly TRBD1 (6 bases). Germline CDR1 is DFQATT and CDR2 is SNEGSKA (reference sequence). The CDR3 totals 16 residues. V lost 0 bases and J 7 bases, leaving 21 bases between the germline ends.

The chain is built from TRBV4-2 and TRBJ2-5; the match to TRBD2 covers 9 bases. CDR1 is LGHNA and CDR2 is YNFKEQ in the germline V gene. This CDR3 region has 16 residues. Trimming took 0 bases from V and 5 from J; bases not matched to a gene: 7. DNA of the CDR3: TGTGCCAGCAGCCAAGATTGGCGGGAGGGCCGGGAGACCCAGTACTTC. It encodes CASSQDWREGRETQYF.

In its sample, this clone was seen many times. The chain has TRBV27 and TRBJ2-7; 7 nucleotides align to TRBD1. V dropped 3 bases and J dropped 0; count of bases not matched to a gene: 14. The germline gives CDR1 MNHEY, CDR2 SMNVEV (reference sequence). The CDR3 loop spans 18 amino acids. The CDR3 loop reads CASSFGDPTGTDSYEQYF. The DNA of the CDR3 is TGTGCCAGCAGTTTTGGGGATCCGACCGGGACAGACTCCTACGAGCAGTACTTC.

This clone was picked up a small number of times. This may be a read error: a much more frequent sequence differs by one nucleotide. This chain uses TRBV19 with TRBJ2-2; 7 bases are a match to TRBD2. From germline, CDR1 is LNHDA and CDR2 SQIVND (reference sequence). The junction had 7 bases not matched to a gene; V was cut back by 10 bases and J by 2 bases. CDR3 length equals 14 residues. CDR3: CATSRLANTGELFF. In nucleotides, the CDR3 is TGTGCCACCTCCCGACTAGCCAACACCGGGGAGCTGTTTTTT. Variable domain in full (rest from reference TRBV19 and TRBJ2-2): DGGITQSPKYLFRKEGQNVTLSCEQNLNHDAMYWYRQDPGQGLRLIYYSQIVNDFQKGDIAEGYSVSREKKESFPLTVTSAQKNPTAFYLCATSRLANTGELFFGEGSRLTVL.

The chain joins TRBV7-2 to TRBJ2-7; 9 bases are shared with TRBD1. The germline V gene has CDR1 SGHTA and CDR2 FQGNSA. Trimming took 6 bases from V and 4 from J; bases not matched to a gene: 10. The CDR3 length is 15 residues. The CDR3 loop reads CASSPERGTGYEQYF. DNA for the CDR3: TGTGCCAGCAGTCCAGAGAGGGGGACAGGGTACGAGCAGTACTTC.

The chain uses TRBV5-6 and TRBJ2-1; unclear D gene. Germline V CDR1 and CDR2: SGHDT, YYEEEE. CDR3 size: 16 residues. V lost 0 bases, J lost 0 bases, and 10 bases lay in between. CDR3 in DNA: TGTGCCAGCAGCTTGGTAGTCCTGCGCTCCTACAATGAGCAGTTCTTC. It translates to CASSLVVLRSYNEQFF.

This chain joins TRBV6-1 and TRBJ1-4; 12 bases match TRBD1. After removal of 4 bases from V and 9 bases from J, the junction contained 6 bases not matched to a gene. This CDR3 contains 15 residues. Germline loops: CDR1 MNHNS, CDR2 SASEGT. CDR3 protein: CASSGDRGRHQKLFF. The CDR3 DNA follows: TGTGCCAGCAGTGGGGACAGGGGGCGGCATCAAAAACTGTTTTTT.

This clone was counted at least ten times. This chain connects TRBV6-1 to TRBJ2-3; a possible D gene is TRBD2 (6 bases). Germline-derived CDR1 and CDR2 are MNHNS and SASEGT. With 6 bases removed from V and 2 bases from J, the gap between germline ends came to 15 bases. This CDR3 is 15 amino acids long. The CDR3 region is CASSLATGDTDTQYF. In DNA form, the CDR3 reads TGTGCCAGCAGCCTTGCCACGGGAGACACAGATACGCAGTATTTT.

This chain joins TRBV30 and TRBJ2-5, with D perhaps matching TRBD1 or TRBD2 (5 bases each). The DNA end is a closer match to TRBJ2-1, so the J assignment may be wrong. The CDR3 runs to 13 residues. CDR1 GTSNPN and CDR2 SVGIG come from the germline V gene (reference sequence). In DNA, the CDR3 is TGTGCCTGGAGTGCCGGGGCGGGTCATGAGCAGTTCTTC. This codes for CAWSAGAGHEQFF.

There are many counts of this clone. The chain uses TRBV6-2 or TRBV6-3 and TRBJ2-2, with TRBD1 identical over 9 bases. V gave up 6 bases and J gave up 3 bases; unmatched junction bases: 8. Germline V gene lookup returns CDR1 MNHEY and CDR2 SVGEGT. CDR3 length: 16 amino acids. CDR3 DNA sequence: TGTGCCAGCAGCCCTCGACAGGGGGGTGACACCGGGGAGCTGTTTTTT. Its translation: CASSPRQGGDTGELFF.

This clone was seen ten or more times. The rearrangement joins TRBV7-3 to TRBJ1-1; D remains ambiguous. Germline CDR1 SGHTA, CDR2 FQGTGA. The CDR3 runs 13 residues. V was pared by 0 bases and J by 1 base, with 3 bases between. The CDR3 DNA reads TGTGCCAGCAGCTTAACTGGGAACACTGAAGCTTTCTTT. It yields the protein CASSLTGNTEAFF.

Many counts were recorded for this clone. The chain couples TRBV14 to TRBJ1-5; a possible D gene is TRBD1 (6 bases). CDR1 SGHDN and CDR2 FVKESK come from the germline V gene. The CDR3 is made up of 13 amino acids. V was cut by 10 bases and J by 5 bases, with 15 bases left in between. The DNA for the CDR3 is TGTGCCACCAAGCTGACAGGCGATCAGCCCCAGCATTTT. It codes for CATKLTGDQPQHF.

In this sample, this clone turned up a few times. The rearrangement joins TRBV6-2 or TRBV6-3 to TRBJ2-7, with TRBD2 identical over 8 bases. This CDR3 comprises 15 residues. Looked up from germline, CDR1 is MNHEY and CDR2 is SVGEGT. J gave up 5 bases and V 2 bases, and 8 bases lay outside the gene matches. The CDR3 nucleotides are TGTGCCAGCAGTTACGTATCGGGAGGGAAAAACGAGCAGTACTTC. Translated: CASSYVSGGKNEQYF.

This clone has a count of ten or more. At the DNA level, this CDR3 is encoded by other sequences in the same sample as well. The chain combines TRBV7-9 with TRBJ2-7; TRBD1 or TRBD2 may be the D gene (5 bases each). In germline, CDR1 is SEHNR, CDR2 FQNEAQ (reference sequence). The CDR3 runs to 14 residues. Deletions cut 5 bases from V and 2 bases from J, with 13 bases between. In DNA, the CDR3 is TGTGCCAGCAGCCCACCTGGGGGACCCTACGAGCAGTACTTC. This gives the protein CASSPPGGPYEQYF.

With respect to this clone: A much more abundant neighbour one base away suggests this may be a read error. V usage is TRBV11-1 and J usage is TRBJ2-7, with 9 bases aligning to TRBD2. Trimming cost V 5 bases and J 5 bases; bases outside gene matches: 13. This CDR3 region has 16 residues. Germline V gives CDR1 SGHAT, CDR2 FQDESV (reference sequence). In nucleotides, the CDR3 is TGTGCCAGCAGCGCGCCGGGTAGCGGGGGTGCCAACGAGCAGTACTTC. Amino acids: CASSAPGSGGANEQYF.